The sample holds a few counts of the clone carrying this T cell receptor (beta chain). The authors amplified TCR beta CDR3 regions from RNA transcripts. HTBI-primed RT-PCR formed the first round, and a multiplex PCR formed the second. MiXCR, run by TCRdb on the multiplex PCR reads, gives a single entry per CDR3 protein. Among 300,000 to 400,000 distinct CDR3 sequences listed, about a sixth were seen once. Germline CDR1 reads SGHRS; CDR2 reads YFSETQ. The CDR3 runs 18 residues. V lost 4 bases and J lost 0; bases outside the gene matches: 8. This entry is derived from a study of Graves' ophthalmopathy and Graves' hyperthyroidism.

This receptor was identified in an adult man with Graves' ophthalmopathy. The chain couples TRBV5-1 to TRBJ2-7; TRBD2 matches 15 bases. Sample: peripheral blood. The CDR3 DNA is TGCGCCAGCAGCCCGGGACTAGCGGGAGGTTCGAGCTCCTACGAGCAGTACTTC. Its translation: CASSPGLAGGSSSYEQYF.